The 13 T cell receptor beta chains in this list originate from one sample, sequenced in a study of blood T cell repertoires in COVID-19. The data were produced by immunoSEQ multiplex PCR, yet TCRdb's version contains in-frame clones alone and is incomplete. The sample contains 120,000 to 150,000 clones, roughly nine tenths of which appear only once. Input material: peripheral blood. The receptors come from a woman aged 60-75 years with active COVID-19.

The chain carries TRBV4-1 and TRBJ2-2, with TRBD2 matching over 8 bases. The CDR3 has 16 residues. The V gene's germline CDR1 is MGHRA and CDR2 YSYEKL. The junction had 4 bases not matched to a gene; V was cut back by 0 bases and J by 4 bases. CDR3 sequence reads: CASSQESGSGTGELFF. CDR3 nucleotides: TGCGCCAGCAGCCAAGAAAGCGGGAGTGGCACCGGGGAGCTGTTTTTT.

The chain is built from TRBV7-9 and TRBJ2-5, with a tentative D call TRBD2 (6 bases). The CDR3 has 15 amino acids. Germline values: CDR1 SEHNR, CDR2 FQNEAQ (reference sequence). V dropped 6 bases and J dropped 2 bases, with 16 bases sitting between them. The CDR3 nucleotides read TGTGCCAGCAGTGTAGGAGCGGGCCAACAAGAGACCCAGTACTTC. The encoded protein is CASSVGAGQQETQYF.

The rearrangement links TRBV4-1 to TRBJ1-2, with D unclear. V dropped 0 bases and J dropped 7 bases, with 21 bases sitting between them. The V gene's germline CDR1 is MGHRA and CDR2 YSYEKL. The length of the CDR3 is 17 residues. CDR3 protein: CASSQEVAGGRHSGYTF. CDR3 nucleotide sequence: TGCGCCAGCAGCCAAGAGGTTGCCGGAGGTCGGCATAGTGGCTACACCTTC.

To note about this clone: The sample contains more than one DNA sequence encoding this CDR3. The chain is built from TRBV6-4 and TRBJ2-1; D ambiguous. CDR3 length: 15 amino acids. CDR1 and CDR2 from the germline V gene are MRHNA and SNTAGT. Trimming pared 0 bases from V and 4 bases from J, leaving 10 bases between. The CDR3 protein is CASSDSANSYNEQFF. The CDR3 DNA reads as TGTGCCAGCAGTGACTCTGCGAATTCGTACAATGAGCAGTTCTTC.

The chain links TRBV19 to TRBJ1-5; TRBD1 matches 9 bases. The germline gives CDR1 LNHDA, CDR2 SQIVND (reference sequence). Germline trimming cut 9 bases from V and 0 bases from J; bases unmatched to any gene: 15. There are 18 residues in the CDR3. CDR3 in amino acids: CARTDRDREPYSNQPQHF. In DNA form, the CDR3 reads TGTGCCAGGACAGATAGGGACAGGGAACCCTATAGCAATCAGCCCCAGCATTTT.

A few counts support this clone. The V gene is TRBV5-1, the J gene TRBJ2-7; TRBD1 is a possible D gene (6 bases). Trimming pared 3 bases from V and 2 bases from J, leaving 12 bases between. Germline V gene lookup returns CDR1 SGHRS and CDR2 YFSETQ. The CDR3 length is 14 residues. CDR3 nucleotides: TGCGCCAGCAGCTCGCAGGGGTTGGCCTACGAGCAGTACTTC. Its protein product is CASSSQGLAYEQYF.

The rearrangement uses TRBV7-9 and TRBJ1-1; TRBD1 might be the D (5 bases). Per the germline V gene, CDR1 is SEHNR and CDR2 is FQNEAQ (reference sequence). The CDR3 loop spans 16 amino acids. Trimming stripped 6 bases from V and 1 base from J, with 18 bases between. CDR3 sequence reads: CASRIGGTEGNTEAFF. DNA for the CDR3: TGTGCCAGCAGGATCGGGGGGACGGAGGGGAACACTGAAGCTTTCTTT.

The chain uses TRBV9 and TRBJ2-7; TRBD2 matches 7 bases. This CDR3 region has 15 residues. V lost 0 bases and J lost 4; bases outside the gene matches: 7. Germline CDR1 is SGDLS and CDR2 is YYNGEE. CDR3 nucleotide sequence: TGTGCCAGCAGCGTAGAAGGAGGGGAGGGGTACGAGCAGTACTTC. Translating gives CASSVEGGEGYEQYF.

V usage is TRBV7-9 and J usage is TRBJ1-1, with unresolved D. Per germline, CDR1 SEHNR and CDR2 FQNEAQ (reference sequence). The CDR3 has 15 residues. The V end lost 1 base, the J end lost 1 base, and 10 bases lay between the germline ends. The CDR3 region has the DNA TGTGCCAGCAGCTTAGTATTGACGGGGAACACTGAAGCTTTCTTT. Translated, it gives CASSLVLTGNTEAFF.

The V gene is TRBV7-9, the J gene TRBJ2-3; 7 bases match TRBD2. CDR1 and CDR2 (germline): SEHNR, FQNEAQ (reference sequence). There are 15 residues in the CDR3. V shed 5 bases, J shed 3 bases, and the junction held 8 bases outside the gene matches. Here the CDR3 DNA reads TGTGCCAGCAGCCCCAGTGCGGGAGTGACAGATACGCAGTATTTT. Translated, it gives CASSPSAGVTDTQYF.

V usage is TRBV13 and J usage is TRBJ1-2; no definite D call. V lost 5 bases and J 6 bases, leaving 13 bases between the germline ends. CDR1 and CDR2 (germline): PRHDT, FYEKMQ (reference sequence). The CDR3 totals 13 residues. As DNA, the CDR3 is TGTGCCAGCAGCCCCTGGCAGTCTGATGGCTACACCTTC. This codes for CASSPWQSDGYTF. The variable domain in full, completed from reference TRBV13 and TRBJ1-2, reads AAGVIQSPRHLIKEKRETATLKCYPIPRHDTVYWYQQGPGQDPQFLISFYEKMQSDKGSIPDRFSAQQFSDYHSELNMSSLELGDSALYFCASSPWQSDGYTFGSGTRLTVV.

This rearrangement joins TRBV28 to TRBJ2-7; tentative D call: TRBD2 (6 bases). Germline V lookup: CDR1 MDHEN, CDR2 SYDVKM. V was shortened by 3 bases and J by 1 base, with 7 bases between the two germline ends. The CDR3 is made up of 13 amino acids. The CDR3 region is CASSLEGSYEQYF. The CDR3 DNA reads TGTGCCAGCAGTTTGGAGGGTTCCTACGAGCAGTACTTC.

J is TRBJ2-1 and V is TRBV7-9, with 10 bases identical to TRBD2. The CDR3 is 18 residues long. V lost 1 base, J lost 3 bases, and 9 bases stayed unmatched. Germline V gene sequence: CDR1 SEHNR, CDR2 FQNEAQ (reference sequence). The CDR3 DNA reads TGTGCCAGCAGCTTAGTATACGGTCCTAGCGGGAGCTACAATGAGCAGTTCTTC. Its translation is CASSLVYGPSGSYNEQFF. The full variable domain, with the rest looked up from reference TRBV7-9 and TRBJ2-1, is DTGVSQNPRHKITKRGQNVTFRCDPISEHNRLYWYRQTLGQGPEFLTYFQNEAQLEKSRLLSDRFSAERPKGSFSTLEIQRTEQGDSAMYLCASSLVYGPSGSYNEQFFGPGTRLTVL.